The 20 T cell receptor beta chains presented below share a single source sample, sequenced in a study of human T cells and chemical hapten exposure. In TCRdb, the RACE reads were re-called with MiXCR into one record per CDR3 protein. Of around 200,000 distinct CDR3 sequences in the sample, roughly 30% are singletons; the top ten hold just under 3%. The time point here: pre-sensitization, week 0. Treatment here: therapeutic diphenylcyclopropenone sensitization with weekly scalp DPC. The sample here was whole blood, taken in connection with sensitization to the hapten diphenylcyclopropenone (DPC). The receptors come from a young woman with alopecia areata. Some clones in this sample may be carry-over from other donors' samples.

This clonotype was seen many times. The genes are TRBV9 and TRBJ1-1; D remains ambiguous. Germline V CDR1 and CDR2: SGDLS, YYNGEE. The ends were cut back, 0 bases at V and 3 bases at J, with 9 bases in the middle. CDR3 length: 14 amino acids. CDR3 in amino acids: CASSVAALDTEAFF. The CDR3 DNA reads TGTGCCAGCAGCGTAGCCGCACTAGACACTGAAGCTTTCTTT.

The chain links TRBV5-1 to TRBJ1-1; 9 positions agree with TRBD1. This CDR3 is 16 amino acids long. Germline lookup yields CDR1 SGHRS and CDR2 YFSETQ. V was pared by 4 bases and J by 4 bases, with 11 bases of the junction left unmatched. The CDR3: CASSPWDRVWGTEAFF. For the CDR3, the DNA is TGCGCCAGCAGCCCGTGGGACAGGGTTTGGGGCACTGAAGCTTTCTTT.

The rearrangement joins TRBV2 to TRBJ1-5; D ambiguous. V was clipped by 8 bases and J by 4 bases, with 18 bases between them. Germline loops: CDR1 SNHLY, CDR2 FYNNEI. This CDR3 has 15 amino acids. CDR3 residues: CASVPGPIRNQPQHF. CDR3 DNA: TGTGCCAGCGTACCGGGCCCCATAAGGAATCAGCCCCAGCATTTT.

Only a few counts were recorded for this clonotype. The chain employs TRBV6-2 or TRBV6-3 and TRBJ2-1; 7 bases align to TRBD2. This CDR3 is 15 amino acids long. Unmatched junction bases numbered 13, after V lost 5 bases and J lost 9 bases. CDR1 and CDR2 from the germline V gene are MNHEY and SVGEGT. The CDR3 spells CASSPLQERDGEQFF. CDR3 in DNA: TGTGCCAGCAGTCCCCTCCAAGAGCGGGATGGTGAGCAGTTCTTC.

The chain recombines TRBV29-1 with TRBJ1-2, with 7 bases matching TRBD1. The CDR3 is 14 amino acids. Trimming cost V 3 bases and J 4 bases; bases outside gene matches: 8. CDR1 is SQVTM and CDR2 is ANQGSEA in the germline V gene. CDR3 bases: TGCAGCGTTGATATGAAGGGACAGAGCTATGGCTACACCTTC. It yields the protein CSVDMKGQSYGYTF.

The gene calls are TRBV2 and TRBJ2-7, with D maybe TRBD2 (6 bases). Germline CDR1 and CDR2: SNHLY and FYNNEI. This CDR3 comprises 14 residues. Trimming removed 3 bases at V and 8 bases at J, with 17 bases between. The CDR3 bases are TGTGCCAGCAGTGACTCGGACTACTCTACGAAGCAGTACTTC. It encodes CASSDSDYSTKQYF.

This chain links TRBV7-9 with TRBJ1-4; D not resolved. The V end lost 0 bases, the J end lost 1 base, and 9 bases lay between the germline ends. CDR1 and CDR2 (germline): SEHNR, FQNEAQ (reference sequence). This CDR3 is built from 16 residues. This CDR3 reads CASSLASSVTNEKLFF. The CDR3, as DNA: TGTGCCAGCAGCTTAGCTTCATCTGTAACTAATGAAAAACTGTTTTTT.

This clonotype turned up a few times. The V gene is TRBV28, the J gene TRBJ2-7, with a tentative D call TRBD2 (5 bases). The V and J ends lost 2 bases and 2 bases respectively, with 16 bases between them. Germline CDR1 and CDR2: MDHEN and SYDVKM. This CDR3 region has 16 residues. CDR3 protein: CASSLEGVPLPYEQYF. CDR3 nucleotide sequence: TGTGCCAGCAGTTTAGAGGGAGTTCCCCTCCCCTACGAGCAGTACTTC.

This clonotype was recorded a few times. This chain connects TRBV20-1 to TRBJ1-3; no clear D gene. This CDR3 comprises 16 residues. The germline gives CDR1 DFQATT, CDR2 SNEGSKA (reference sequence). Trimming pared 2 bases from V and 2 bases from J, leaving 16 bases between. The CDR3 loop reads CSARPRAGSAGNTIYF. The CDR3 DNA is TGCAGTGCTAGACCCCGGGCGGGGTCCGCTGGAAACACCATATATTTT.

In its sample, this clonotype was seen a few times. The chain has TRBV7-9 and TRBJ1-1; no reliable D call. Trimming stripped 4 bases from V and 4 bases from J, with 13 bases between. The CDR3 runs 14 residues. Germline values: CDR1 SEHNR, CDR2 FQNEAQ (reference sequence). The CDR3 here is CASSSGLTSTEAFF. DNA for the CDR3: TGTGCCAGCAGCTCGGGCCTAACGTCCACTGAAGCTTTCTTT.

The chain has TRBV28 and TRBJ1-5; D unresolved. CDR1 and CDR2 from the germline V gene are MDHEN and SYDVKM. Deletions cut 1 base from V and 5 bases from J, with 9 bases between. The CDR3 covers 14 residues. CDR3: CASSLSGTHQPQHF. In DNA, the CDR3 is TGTGCCAGCAGTTTATCGGGCACCCATCAGCCCCAGCATTTT. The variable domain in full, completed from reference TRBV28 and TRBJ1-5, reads DVKVTQSSRYLVKRTGEKVFLECVQDMDHENMFWYRQDPGLGLRLIYFSYDVKMKEKGDIPEGYSVSREKKERFSLILESASTNQTSMYLCASSLSGTHQPQHFGDGTRLSIL.

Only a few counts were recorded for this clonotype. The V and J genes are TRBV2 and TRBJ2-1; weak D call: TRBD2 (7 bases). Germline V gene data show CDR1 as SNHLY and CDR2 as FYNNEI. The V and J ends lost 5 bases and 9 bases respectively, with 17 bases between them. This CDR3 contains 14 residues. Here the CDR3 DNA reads TGTGCCAGCAGTCAAGTCCGGGGGGCGGGTGAGCAGTTCTTC. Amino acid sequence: CASSQVRGAGEQFF.

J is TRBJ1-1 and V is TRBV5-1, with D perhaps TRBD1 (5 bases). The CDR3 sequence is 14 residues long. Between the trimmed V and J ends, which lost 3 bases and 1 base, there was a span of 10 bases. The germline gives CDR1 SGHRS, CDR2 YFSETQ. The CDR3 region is CASSSTGENTEAFF. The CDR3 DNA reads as TGCGCCAGCAGCTCTACAGGTGAGAACACTGAAGCTTTCTTT.

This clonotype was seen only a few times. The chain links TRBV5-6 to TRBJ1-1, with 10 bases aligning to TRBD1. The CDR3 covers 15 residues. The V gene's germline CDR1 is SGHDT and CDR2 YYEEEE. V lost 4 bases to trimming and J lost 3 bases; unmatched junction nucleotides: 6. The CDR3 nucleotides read TGTGCCAGCAGCCTGATGACAGGGGGCTACACTGAAGCTTTCTTT. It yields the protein CASSLMTGGYTEAFF.

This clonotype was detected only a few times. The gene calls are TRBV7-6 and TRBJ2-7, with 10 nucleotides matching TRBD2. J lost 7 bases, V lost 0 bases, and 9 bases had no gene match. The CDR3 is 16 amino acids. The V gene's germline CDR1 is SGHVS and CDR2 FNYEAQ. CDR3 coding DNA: TGTGCCAGCAGCTTAGCGACAGCGGGGGGGCCTGGAGAGCAGTACTTC. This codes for CASSLATAGGPGEQYF.

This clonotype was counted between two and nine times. The CDR3 reads CASTPGLAANNEQFF. The CDR3 DNA is TGTGCCAGCACCCCGGGACTAGCGGCAAACAATGAGCAGTTCTTC. V gene TRBV12-3 or TRBV12-4 combines with J gene TRBJ2-1, with 11 positions matching TRBD2. With 7 bases clipped from V and 5 bases from J, the junction kept 7 bases outside the gene matches. CDR3 size: 15 residues.

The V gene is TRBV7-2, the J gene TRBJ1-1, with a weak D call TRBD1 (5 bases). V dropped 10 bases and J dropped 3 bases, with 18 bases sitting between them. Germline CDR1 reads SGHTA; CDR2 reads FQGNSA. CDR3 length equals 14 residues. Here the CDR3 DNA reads TGTGCCATCTATCGGGTCAGGGAGTACACTGAAGCTTTCTTT. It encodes CAIYRVREYTEAFF.

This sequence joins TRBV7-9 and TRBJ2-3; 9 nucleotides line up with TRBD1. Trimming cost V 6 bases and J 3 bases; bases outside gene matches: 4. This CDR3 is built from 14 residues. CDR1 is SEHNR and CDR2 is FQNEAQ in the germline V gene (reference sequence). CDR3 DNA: TGTGCCAGCAGAAGGACAGGGGAAACAGATACGCAGTATTTT. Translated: CASRRTGETDTQYF.

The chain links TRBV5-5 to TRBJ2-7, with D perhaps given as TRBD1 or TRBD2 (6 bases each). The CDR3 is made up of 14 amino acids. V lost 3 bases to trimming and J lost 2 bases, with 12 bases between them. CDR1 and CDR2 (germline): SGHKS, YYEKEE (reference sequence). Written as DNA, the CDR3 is TGTGCCAGCAGCTCCGGACGGGGGCCCTACGAGCAGTACTTC. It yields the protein CASSSGRGPYEQYF.

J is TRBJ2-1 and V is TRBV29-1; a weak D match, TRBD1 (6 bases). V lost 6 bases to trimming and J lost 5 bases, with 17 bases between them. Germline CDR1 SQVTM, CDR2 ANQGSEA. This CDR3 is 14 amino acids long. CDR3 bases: TGCAGCGTACAAACAGGGAACGGGGACAATGAGCAGTTCTTC. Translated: CSVQTGNGDNEQFF.